This record covers a single T cell receptor (beta chain). The data derive from a study of technical replicates of blood from a handful of donors. TCRdb keeps only in-frame clones here, not all; method: immunoSEQ multiplex PCR. Among fewer than 70,000 clones listed, around 88% were seen once. The CDR3 consists of 14 residues. V lost 9 bases, J lost 3 bases, and 8 bases stayed unmatched. Per germline, CDR1 SGHRS and CDR2 YFSETQ. Sequenced sample: PBMCs. This chain joins TRBV5-1 and TRBJ2-1, with 8 positions matching TRBD2. The sequence derives from a human donor in good health. Some clones in this sample may be carry-over from other donors' samples. CDR3 protein: CATTLSGGYNEQFF. Here the CDR3 DNA reads TGCGCCACCACCCTCAGCGGGGGCTACAATGAGCAGTTCTTC.